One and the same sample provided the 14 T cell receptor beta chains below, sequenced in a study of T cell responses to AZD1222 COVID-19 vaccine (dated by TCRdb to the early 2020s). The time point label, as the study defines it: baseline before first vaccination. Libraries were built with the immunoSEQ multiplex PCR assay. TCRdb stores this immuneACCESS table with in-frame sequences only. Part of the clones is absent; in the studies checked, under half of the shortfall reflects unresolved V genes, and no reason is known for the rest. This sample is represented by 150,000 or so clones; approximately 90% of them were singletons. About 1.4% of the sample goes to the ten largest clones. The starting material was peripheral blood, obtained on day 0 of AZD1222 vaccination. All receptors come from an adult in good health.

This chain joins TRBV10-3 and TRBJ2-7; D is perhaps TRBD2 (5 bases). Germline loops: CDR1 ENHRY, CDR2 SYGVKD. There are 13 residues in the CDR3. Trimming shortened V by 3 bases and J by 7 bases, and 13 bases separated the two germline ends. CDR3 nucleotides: TGTGCCATCAGTGAAGGAGAGGGCCTGGAGCAGTACTTC. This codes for CAISEGEGLEQYF.

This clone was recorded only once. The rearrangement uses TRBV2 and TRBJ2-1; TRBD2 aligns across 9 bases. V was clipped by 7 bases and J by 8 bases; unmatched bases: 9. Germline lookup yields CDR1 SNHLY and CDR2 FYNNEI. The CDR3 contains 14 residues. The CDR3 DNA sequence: TGTGCCAGCATCGGCGGGGGGGCGCGCGATGAGCAGTTCTTC. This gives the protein CASIGGGARDEQFF.

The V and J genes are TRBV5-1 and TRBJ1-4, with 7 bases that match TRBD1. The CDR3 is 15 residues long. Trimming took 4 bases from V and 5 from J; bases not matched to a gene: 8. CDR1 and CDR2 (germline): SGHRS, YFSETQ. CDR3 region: CASSKGQVANEKLFF. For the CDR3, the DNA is TGCGCCAGCAGCAAAGGACAGGTCGCGAATGAAAAACTGTTTTTT. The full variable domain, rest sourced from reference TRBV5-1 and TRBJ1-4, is KAGVTQTPRYLIKTRGQQVTLSCSPISGHRSVSWYQQTPGQGLQFLFEYFSETQRNKGNFPGRFSGRQFSNSRSEMNVSTLELGDSALYLCASSKGQVANEKLFFGSGTQLSVL.

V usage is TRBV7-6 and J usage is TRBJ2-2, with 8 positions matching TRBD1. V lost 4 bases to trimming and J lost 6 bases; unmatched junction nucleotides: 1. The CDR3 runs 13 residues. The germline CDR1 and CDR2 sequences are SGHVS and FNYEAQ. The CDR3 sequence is CASSSQGAGELFF. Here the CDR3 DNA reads TGTGCCAGCAGCTCACAGGGGGCCGGGGAGCTGTTTTTT.

The CDR3 sequence: CASSLADRARVYF. In DNA form, the CDR3 reads TGTGCCAGCAGTTTAGCCGACCGGGCCAGGGTGTATTTT. This chain joins TRBV12-3 or TRBV12-4 and TRBJ2-3; TRBD1 is a possible D gene (5 bases). The CDR3 has 13 residues. Trimming stripped 0 bases from V and 14 bases from J, with 15 bases between.

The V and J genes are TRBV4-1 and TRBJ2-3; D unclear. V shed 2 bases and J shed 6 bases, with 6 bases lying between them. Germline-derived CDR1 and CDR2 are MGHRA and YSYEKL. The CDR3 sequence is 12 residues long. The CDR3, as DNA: TGCGCCAGCAGCCAACTGTCGGATACGCAGTATTTT. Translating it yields CASSQLSDTQYF.

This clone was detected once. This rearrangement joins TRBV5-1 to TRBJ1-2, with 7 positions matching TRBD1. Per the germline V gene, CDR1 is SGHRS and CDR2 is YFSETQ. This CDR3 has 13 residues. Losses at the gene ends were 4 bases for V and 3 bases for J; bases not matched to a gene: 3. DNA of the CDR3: TGCGCCAGCAGCCCAGGGGGGTACTATGGCTACACCTTC. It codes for CASSPGGYYGYTF.

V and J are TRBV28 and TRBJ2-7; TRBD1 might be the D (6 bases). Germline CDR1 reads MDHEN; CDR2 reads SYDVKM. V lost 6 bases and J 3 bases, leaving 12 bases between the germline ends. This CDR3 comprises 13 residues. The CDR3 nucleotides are TGTGCCAGCAGCCCCGGGACAAGCTACGAGCAGTACTTC. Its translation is CASSPGTSYEQYF.

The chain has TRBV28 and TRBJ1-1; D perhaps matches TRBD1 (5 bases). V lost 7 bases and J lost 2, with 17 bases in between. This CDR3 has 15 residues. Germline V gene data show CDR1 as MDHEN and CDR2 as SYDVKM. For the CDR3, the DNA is TGTGCCAGCACCCTAGGAGGTACAGGAAACACTGAAGCTTTCTTT. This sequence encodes CASTLGGTGNTEAFF.

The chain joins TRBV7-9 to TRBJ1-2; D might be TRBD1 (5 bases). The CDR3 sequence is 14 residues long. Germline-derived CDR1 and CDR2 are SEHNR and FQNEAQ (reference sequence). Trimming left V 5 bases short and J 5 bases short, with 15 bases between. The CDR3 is CASSPAGGTYGYTF. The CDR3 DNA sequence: TGTGCCAGCAGCCCAGCGGGCGGGACTTATGGCTACACCTTC.

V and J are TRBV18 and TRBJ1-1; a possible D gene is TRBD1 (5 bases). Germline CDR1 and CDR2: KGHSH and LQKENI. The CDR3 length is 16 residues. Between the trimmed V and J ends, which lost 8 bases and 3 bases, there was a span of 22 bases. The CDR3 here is CASPSSGATRDTEAFF. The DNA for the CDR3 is TGTGCCAGCCCATCGAGTGGGGCTACCCGGGACACTGAAGCTTTCTTT.

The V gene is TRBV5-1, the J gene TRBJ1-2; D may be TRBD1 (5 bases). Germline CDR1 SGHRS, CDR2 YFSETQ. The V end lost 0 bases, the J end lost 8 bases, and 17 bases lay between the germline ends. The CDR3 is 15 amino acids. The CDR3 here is CASSLAQGSLGGYTF. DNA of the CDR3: TGCGCCAGCAGCTTGGCGCAGGGCAGTTTGGGAGGCTACACCTTC.

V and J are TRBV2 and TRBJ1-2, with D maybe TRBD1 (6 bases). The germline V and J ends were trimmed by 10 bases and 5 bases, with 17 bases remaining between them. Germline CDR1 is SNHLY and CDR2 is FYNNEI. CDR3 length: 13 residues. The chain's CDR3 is CANNRDILYGYTF. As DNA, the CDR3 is TGTGCCAATAACCGGGACATACTTTATGGCTACACCTTC.

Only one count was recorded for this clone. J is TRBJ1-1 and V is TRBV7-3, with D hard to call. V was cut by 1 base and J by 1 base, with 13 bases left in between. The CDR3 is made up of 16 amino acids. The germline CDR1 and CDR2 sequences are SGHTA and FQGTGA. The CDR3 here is CASSLRIVLGNTEAFF. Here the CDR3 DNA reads TGTGCCAGCAGCTTAAGGATTGTTTTAGGGAACACTGAAGCTTTCTTT.